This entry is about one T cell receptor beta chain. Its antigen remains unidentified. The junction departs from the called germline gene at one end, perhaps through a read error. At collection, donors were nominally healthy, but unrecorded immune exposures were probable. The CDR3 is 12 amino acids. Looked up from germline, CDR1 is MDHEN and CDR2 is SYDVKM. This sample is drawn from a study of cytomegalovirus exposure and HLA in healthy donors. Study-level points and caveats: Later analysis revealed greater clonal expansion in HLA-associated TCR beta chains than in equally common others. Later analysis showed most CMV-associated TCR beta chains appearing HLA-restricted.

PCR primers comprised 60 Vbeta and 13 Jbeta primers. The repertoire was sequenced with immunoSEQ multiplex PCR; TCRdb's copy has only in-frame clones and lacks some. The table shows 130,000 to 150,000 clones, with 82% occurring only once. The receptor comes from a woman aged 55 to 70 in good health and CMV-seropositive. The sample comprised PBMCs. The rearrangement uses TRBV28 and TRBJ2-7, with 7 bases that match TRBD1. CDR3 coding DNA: TGTGCCAGCAGTTTACCCGGGACAGACCCCGACTTC. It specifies CASSLPGTDPDF.